This TCR beta chain was observed in a study of cytomegalovirus exposure and HLA in healthy donors. Study findings and constraints: In a later analysis, at a false discovery rate of 0.05, 15,000 to 20,000 TCR beta sequences were associated with HLA alleles.

CDR3 size: 14 residues. Trimming took off 3 bases at V and 5 bases at J, with 13 bases between the two ends. Germline CDR1 and CDR2: SGHAT and FQNNGV. Concerning this clone: The antigen is not known.

With 60 Vbeta and 13 Jbeta primers, the PCR was carried out. Measured with immunoSEQ multiplex PCR; TCRdb has only the in-frame clones, and not every one. The table shows around 53,000 clones, with 70% to 85% occurring only once. The chain combines TRBV11-2 with TRBJ1-1; tentatively, D is TRBD1 (6 bases). This sequence originates from a man aged 50-59 years in good health and CMV-seronegative. The sample taken for sequencing was PBMCs. The CDR3 region is CASSLLQGRTEAFF. In nucleotides, the CDR3 is TGTGCCAGCAGCTTGTTACAGGGTAGGACTGAAGCTTTCTTT.